This section outlines one T cell receptor beta chain sequence together with its context. Antigen specificity is unknown. The data originate from a study of T cell responses to AZD1222 COVID-19 vaccine. Study in general: Second-dose recipients at about 4 or about 12 weeks were treated as one pooled group.

Some clones are missing from TCRdb's copy, which holds only in-frame ones; the method was immunoSEQ multiplex PCR. This sample carries 80,000 to 90,000 clones, about 90% of them seen once, and the ten largest clones take approximately 5.6%. V was clipped by 1 base and J by 1 base, with 15 bases between them. Per germline, CDR1 KGHSH and CDR2 LQKENI. The CDR3 spans 17 residues. General observations from the study: AZD1222 recipients seropositive at baseline numbered only 5 or 6. Donors were largely white British and mainly female; clonal diversity was possibly underestimated. Of spike-specific TCRs, nearly half reportedly target regions left unmutated in variants.

V usage is TRBV18 and J usage is TRBJ2-3; D gene uncertain. The receptor was isolated from an adult in good health. Sequenced here: peripheral blood, sampled on day 0 of AZD1222 vaccination. CDR3 nucleotide sequence: TGTGCCAGCTCACCACGGGTAGAGCACAGAGGCACAGATACGCAGTATTTT. Its protein is CASSPRVEHRGTDTQYF.